The 19 T cell receptor beta chains below were found in one sample sequenced in a study of vaccination and CD4 T cells after COVID-19. Described treatment: roughly nine-day PBMC culture with coronavirus spike peptide pools or control peptides (ViraFEST assay). Cultured CD4+ T cell DNA was sequenced using the Oncomine TCR Beta short-read assay. TCRdb re-derived calls from the PCR reads in MiXCR, one entry per CDR3 protein. This sample has around 4,100 distinct CDR3 sequences, with 35% to 45% found just once. Their antigens are not known. Source material: CD4+ T cells from blood, cultured in vitro. These receptors were taken from a human donor who had recovered from COVID-19.

This clonotype appeared a single time. The V and J genes are TRBV11-1 and TRBJ2-1; TRBD2 aligns across 7 bases. The CDR3 runs 15 residues. CDR1 and CDR2 from the germline V gene are SGHAT and FQDESV (reference sequence). V was clipped by 3 bases and J by 10 bases; unmatched bases: 12. This CDR3 is CASSLGSGTHREQFF. CDR3 DNA: TGTGCCAGCAGCTTGGGCAGCGGGACCCATCGGGAGCAGTTCTTC.

The J gene is TRBJ2-3, the V gene TRBV4-3; 12 bases line up with TRBD2. The CDR3 is 17 residues long. V gave up 0 bases and J gave up 6 bases; unmatched junction bases: 7. Germline V gene lookup returns CDR1 LGHNA and CDR2 YSLEER. The CDR3 DNA sequence: TGCGCCAGCAGCCAAGATCCTAGCGGGAGGGCCCTGGATACGCAGTATTTT. This sequence encodes CASSQDPSGRALDTQYF.

This clonotype appeared a few times. This sequence joins TRBV7-2 and TRBJ1-1; D gene unclear. This CDR3 region has 13 residues. The V and J ends lost 6 bases and 1 base respectively, with 9 bases between them. CDR1 and CDR2 from the germline V gene are SGHTA and FQGNSA. The CDR3 coding sequence is TGTGCCAGCAGTAACGGGCCGAACACTGAAGCTTTCTTT. Translating it yields CASSNGPNTEAFF. The whole variable domain, remainder taken from reference TRBV7-2 and TRBJ1-1, is GAGVSQSPSNKVTEKGKDVELRCDPISGHTALYWYRQSLGQGLEFLIYFQGNSAPDKSGLPSDRFSAERTGGSVSTLTIQRTQQEDSAVYLCASSNGPNTEAFFGQGTRLTVV.

This clonotype came up a few times. This chain connects TRBV20-1 to TRBJ2-1; TRBD2 agrees at 11 bases. Germline CDR1 is DFQATT and CDR2 is SNEGSKA (reference sequence). The CDR3 is 15 residues long. V shed 6 bases, J shed 5 bases, and the junction held 9 bases outside the gene matches. Here the CDR3 reads CSATDSGGANNEQFF. The CDR3 bases are TGCAGTGCCACCGATAGCGGGGGGGCCAACAATGAGCAGTTCTTC.

V is TRBV20-1 and J is TRBJ1-4; 8 bases fit TRBD1. CDR1 is DFQATT and CDR2 is SNEGSKA in the germline V gene (reference sequence). The CDR3 contains 16 residues. V lost 2 bases to trimming and J lost 3 bases; unmatched junction nucleotides: 8. The CDR3 sequence is CSARPARQGSNEKLFF. The CDR3 DNA reads TGCAGTGCTAGACCAGCCCGACAGGGGTCTAATGAAAAACTGTTTTTT.

CDR3: CASSLLGQRYDEQYF. The CDR3 DNA reads as TGTGCCAGCAGCTTATTGGGGCAACGCTACGACGAGCAGTACTTC. This chain uses TRBV7-3 with TRBJ2-7; tentatively, D is TRBD1 (5 bases). Trimming pared 2 bases from V and 5 bases from J, leaving 16 bases between. The CDR3 extends over 15 amino acids. The germline CDR1 and CDR2 sequences are SGHTA and FQGTGA.

The chain is built from TRBV20-1 and TRBJ2-2, with 11 bases matching TRBD2. Trimming removed 6 bases from V and 5 bases from J; junction bases left unmatched: 5. CDR3 length: 14 residues. CDR1 is DFQATT and CDR2 is SNEGSKA in the germline V gene (reference sequence). The CDR3 loop is CSARGLAATGELFF. In DNA form, the CDR3 reads TGCAGTGCGCGGGGACTAGCGGCGACCGGGGAGCTGTTTTTT.

This rearrangement joins TRBV19 to TRBJ1-5; TRBD1 agrees at 11 bases. The germline V gene has CDR1 LNHDA and CDR2 SQIVND (reference sequence). The trim removed 4 bases at V and 0 bases at J, leaving 5 bases unmatched. The CDR3 is 17 residues long. CDR3 bases: TGTGCCAGTAGTACGGGACAGGGGGGTCCTAGCAATCAGCCCCAGCATTTT. It is translated as CASSTGQGGPSNQPQHF.

The J gene is TRBJ2-7, the V gene TRBV19, with TRBD2 matching over 8 bases. Germline V gene lookup returns CDR1 LNHDA and CDR2 SQIVND (reference sequence). The CDR3 length is 15 residues. V was clipped by 0 bases and J by 6 bases; unmatched bases: 7. CDR3 sequence: CASSIEAGVTCEQYF. The CDR3 DNA is TGTGCCAGTAGTATAGAAGCGGGGGTAACCTGCGAGCAGTACTTC.

The V and J genes are TRBV18 and TRBJ2-5; TRBD2 matches at 7 bases. Germline V CDR1 and CDR2: KGHSH, LQKENI. This CDR3 is built from 13 residues. J was trimmed by 1 base and V by 5 bases; bases with no gene match: 1. CDR3 protein: CASSGGGQETQYF. The DNA of the CDR3 is TGTGCCAGCTCAGGCGGGGGCCAAGAGACCCAGTACTTC.

V and J are TRBV18 and TRBJ2-2; 8 bases line up with TRBD1. V lost 5 bases, J lost 2 bases, and 4 bases stayed unmatched. CDR1 and CDR2 from the germline V gene are KGHSH and LQKENI. The CDR3 contains 15 residues. The CDR3: CASSTGTGNTGELFF. CDR3 bases: TGTGCCAGCTCAACCGGGACAGGAAACACCGGGGAGCTGTTTTTT.

By share, this clonotype counts as medium-sized (0.01 to 0.1%). The genes are TRBV12-3 or TRBV12-4 and TRBJ2-2, with 9 bases lining up with TRBD2. The CDR3 sequence is 14 residues long. V shed 4 bases and J 8 bases; nucleotides not matched to a gene: 5. The CDR3 sequence is CASSSSGVLGELFF. As DNA, the CDR3 is TGTGCCAGCAGTTCTAGCGGGGTATTAGGGGAGCTGTTTTTT.

The chain couples TRBV6-1 to TRBJ2-1; 7 positions match TRBD1. The CDR3 totals 14 residues. J was trimmed by 5 bases and V by 10 bases; bases with no gene match: 11. Per the germline V gene, CDR1 is MNHNS and CDR2 is SASEGT. The CDR3 bases are TGTGCCACCGTTGAAGCGACAGGGAACAATGAGCAGTTCTTC. It codes for CATVEATGNNEQFF.

This clonotype came up a few times. The chain couples TRBV19 to TRBJ1-2; 7 bases match TRBD1. The junction had 6 bases not matched to a gene; V was cut back by 4 bases and J by 4 bases. Germline CDR1 and CDR2: LNHDA and SQIVND (reference sequence). CDR3 length: 14 amino acids. The DNA for the CDR3 is TGTGCCAGTAGTAGACTCCGGGACAGCTATGGCTACACCTTC. Its translation: CASSRLRDSYGYTF. Drawing the rest from reference TRBV19 and TRBJ1-2, the complete variable domain is DGGITQSPKYLFRKEGQNVTLSCEQNLNHDAMYWYRQDPGQGLRLIYYSQIVNDFQKGDIAEGYSVSREKKESFPLTVTSAQKNPTAFYLCASSRLRDSYGYTFGSGTRLTVV.

The gene calls are TRBV6-5 and TRBJ2-2; D is tentatively TRBD1 or TRBD2 (6 bases each). Germline V gene data show CDR1 as MNHEY and CDR2 as SVGAGI. The germline V and J ends were trimmed by 4 bases and 6 bases, with 9 bases remaining between them. The CDR3 is 13 residues long. The CDR3 reads CASSLGGPGELFF. CDR3 DNA sequence: TGTGCCAGCAGTTTGGGGGGCCCCGGGGAGCTGTTTTTT.

This clonotype was picked up a small number of times. The chain uses TRBV11-2 and TRBJ1-1, with 7 nucleotides matching TRBD1. V lost 6 bases to trimming and J lost 1 base; unmatched junction nucleotides: 8. The CDR3 extends over 15 amino acids. CDR1 SGHAT and CDR2 FQNNGV come from the germline V gene. In DNA, the CDR3 is TGTGCCAGCAGTTCCAGGACAGGAGCGAACACTGAAGCTTTCTTT. It yields the protein CASSSRTGANTEAFF. Full variable domain (rest looked up from reference TRBV11-2 and TRBJ1-1): EAGVAQSPRYKIIEKRQSVAFWCNPISGHATLYWYQQILGQGPKLLIQFQNNGVVDDSQLPKDRFSAERLKGVDSTLKIQPAKLEDSAVYLCASSSRTGANTEAFFGQGTRLTVV.

The chain has TRBV20-1 and TRBJ1-5; TRBD1 matches 10 bases. This CDR3 has 14 residues. Germline V lookup: CDR1 DFQATT, CDR2 SNEGSKA (reference sequence). V lost 3 bases and J lost 6; bases outside the gene matches: 5. CDR3 sequence (DNA): TGCAGTGCTAGCCCGACAGGGGGCGGTCAGCCCCAGCATTTT. It specifies CSASPTGGGQPQHF.

The chain joins TRBV19 to TRBJ1-5; D gene unclear. Per germline, CDR1 LNHDA and CDR2 SQIVND (reference sequence). The CDR3 is made up of 14 amino acids. The ends were cut back, 7 bases at V and 0 bases at J, with 10 bases in the middle. CDR3 nucleotides: TGTGCCAGTAAAAGCGTTTATAGCAATCAGCCCCAGCATTTT. This encodes CASKSVYSNQPQHF.

This clonotype was counted only a few times. The gene calls are TRBV7-2 and TRBJ1-5; no reliable D call. CDR1 is SGHTA and CDR2 is FQGNSA in the germline V gene. Trimming cost V 1 base and J 6 bases, with 4 bases left between them. The CDR3 covers 12 residues. CDR3 residues: CASSLDLQPQHF. In DNA form, the CDR3 reads TGTGCCAGCAGCTTAGATCTTCAGCCCCAGCATTTT.